Below are 24 T cell receptor beta chains sequenced from a single sample in a study of cytomegalovirus exposure and HLA in healthy donors. The study ran its PCR with 60 Vbeta and 13 Jbeta primers. Assay used: immunoSEQ multiplex PCR; TCRdb lists only in-frame clones, some missing. The sample has approximately 160,000 clones; 75% to 90% are singletons. The sequenced material came from PBMCs. The receptors stem from a human donor in good health.

V is TRBV5-4 and J is TRBJ1-2; unclear D gene. The CDR3 is 13 amino acids. Looked up from germline, CDR1 is SGHNT and CDR2 is YYREEE (reference sequence). The germline V and J ends were trimmed by 6 bases and 4 bases, with 13 bases remaining between them. CDR3 in amino acids: CASNDISSYGYTF. DNA of the CDR3: TGTGCCAGCAACGACATATCGTCCTATGGCTACACCTTC.

This chain joins TRBV20-1 and TRBJ2-1; D unresolved. This CDR3 is built from 11 residues. V lost 7 bases, J lost 10 bases, and 14 bases lay in between. The germline gives CDR1 DFQATT, CDR2 SNEGSKA (reference sequence). The CDR3: CSVPQAGEQFF. The DNA of the CDR3 is TGCAGTGTCCCTCAAGCAGGCGAGCAGTTCTTC.

The rearrangement uses TRBV10-3 and TRBJ2-3; 7 bases are a match to TRBD1. V shed 4 bases, J shed 4 bases, and the junction held 2 bases outside the gene matches. Per germline, CDR1 ENHRY and CDR2 SYGVKD. The CDR3 runs 13 residues. The CDR3 reads CAISGTGPDTQYF. For the CDR3, the DNA is TGTGCCATCAGTGGGACAGGACCAGATACGCAGTATTTT.

The rearrangement links TRBV7-6 to TRBJ1-2; TRBD1 agrees at 10 bases. CDR3 size: 14 residues. V lost 4 bases to trimming and J lost 6 bases; unmatched junction nucleotides: 5. The V gene's germline CDR1 is SGHVS and CDR2 FNYEAQ. The CDR3 loop is CASSSTDRGDGYTF. The CDR3 DNA is TGTGCCAGCAGCTCTACGGACAGGGGGGATGGCTACACCTTC.

This clone occurred a few times. This chain links TRBV25-1 with TRBJ1-1, with 8 bases aligning to TRBD1. V shed 5 bases, J shed 1 base, and the junction held 3 bases outside the gene matches. This CDR3 is built from 14 residues. Looked up from germline, CDR1 is MGHDK and CDR2 is SYGVNS. The CDR3 DNA follows: TGTGCCAGCAGTAAACAGGGGGGGAACACTGAAGCTTTCTTT. It is translated as CASSKQGGNTEAFF.

This sequence joins TRBV6-5 and TRBJ2-7; no firm D call. With 2 bases removed from V and 0 bases from J, the gap between germline ends came to 8 bases. The V gene's germline CDR1 is MNHEY and CDR2 SVGAGI. This CDR3 contains 14 residues. The CDR3 nucleotides read TGTGCCAGCAGTTACGCGGCGAGCTCCTACGAGCAGTACTTC. Translation: CASSYAASSYEQYF.

This sequence joins TRBV7-8 and TRBJ2-7; TRBD1 aligns across 8 bases. Trimming took 6 bases from V and 2 from J; bases not matched to a gene: 12. The length of the CDR3 is 16 residues. Germline V gives CDR1 SGHVS, CDR2 FQNEAQ. The CDR3 DNA follows: TGTGCCAGCAGTATCCAGGGGGCGCGGGTAACCTACGAGCAGTACTTC. This encodes CASSIQGARVTYEQYF. The full variable domain, with the rest looked up from reference TRBV7-8 and TRBJ2-7, is GAGVSQSPRYKVAKRGQDVALRCDPISGHVSLFWYQQALGQGPEFLTYFQNEAQLDKSGLPSDRFFAERPEGSVSTLKIQRTQQEDSAVYLCASSIQGARVTYEQYFGPGTRLTVT.

The CDR3 sequence is CASRDPPSNTEAFF. CDR3 coding DNA: TGTGCCAGCCGCGATCCCCCTTCTAACACTGAAGCTTTCTTT. The chain employs TRBV6-5 and TRBJ1-1, with D unresolved. Germline lookup yields CDR1 MNHEY and CDR2 SVGAGI. V was trimmed by 8 bases and J by 2 bases, leaving 15 bases between them. The CDR3 has 14 residues.

The J gene is TRBJ2-7, the V gene TRBV7-9, with unresolved D. CDR3 length: 13 amino acids. Trimming shortened V by 4 bases and J by 2 bases, and 9 bases separated the two germline ends. The germline CDR1 and CDR2 sequences are SEHNR and FQNEAQ (reference sequence). The CDR3 DNA follows: TGTGCCAGCAGCTCTGATGAGGCCTACGAGCAGTACTTC. As protein: CASSSDEAYEQYF.

The chain recombines TRBV7-8 with TRBJ2-7; D may be TRBD1 (5 bases). The CDR3 consists of 13 residues. CDR1 is SGHVS, CDR2 FQNEAQ, per germline. V was pared by 2 bases and J by 4 bases, with 9 bases between. CDR3 residues: CASSLYDRYEQYF. The CDR3 DNA sequence: TGTGCCAGCAGCTTATACGACAGATACGAGCAGTACTTC.

Here the CDR3 DNA reads TGCGCCAGCAGCTTGTCGGGGCCCAATTCAGGGGGGACCCAGTACTTC. This encodes CASSLSGPNSGGTQYF. The J gene is TRBJ2-5, the V gene TRBV5-1, with TRBD1 identical over 7 bases. This CDR3 contains 16 residues. V lost 1 base and J lost 7; bases outside the gene matches: 13. The germline V gene encodes CDR1 SGHRS and CDR2 YFSETQ.

The rearrangement links TRBV11-2 to TRBJ1-2; TRBD1 aligns across 8 bases. The trim removed 4 bases at V and 1 base at J, leaving 8 bases unmatched. There are 16 residues in the CDR3. The germline V gene encodes CDR1 SGHAT and CDR2 FQNNGV. CDR3 amino acids: CASSSKDRAINYGYTF. The CDR3 bases are TGTGCCAGCAGCTCGAAGGACAGGGCTATTAACTATGGCTACACCTTC.

Only a few counts were recorded for this clone. The chain joins TRBV7-9 to TRBJ1-1; a possible D gene is TRBD1 (5 bases). Germline V gives CDR1 SEHNR, CDR2 FQNEAQ (reference sequence). V was cut by 1 base and J by 5 bases, with 11 bases left in between. The CDR3 contains 14 residues. CDR3 sequence (DNA): TGTGCCAGCAGCTTAGAAGAGGGGAGGACTGAAGCTTTCTTT. Translated, it gives CASSLEEGRTEAFF.

This rearrangement joins TRBV7-9 to TRBJ1-2, with 8 bases lining up with TRBD1. Germline loops: CDR1 SEHNR, CDR2 FQNEAQ (reference sequence). This CDR3 contains 14 residues. Losses at the gene ends were 5 bases for V and 7 bases for J; bases not matched to a gene: 9. For the CDR3, the DNA is TGTGCCAGCAGCGTCCCCCAGGGGGCAATTGGCTACACCTTC. Residues: CASSVPQGAIGYTF.

This clone has only a few counts. CDR3 sequence reads: CAEQLVLGTSPGELFF. DNA for the CDR3: TGTGCCGAGCAGCTTGTTCTGGGGACTAGTCCCGGGGAGCTGTTTTTT. The chain carries TRBV5-8 and TRBJ2-2; 8 nucleotides match TRBD2. This CDR3 spans 16 amino acids. The trim removed 10 bases at V and 6 bases at J, leaving 17 bases unmatched. The germline V gene encodes CDR1 SGHTS and CDR2 YDEGEE.

This rearrangement joins TRBV7-2 to TRBJ1-3; 10 bases are shared with TRBD1. CDR3 length: 18 amino acids. Germline CDR1 reads SGHTA; CDR2 reads FQGNSA. The J segment lost 2 bases and the V segment lost 5 bases, leaving 12 bases of the junction unmatched. The CDR3 protein is CASSVGGPGTGAGNTIYF. Here the CDR3 DNA reads TGTGCCAGCAGCGTAGGGGGACCCGGGACAGGGGCTGGAAACACCATATATTTT. The full variable domain, its missing parts supplied by reference TRBV7-2 and TRBJ1-3, is GAGVSQSPSNKVTEKGKDVELRCDPISGHTALYWYRQSLGQGLEFLIYFQGNSAPDKSGLPSDRFSAERTGGSVSTLTIQRTQQEDSAVYLCASSVGGPGTGAGNTIYFGEGSWLTVV.

This rearrangement joins TRBV7-9 to TRBJ2-1; 8 bases map to TRBD2. The V and J ends lost 2 bases and 7 bases, in that order; junction bases with no gene match: 7. The CDR3 spans 15 residues. Germline CDR1 and CDR2: SEHNR and FQNEAQ (reference sequence). CDR3 nucleotides: TGTGCCAGCAGCTTAACGGGACTAGGTCGAAATGAGCAGTTCTTC. It translates to CASSLTGLGRNEQFF.

The chain carries TRBV10-2 and TRBJ2-2; 12 bases map to TRBD2. CDR1 is WSHSY and CDR2 is SAAADI in the germline V gene. The CDR3 has 16 amino acids. Trimming cost V 5 bases and J 8 bases; bases outside gene matches: 9. CDR3 loop: CASSFGLAGQSGELFF. The CDR3, as DNA: TGCGCCAGCAGTTTCGGACTAGCGGGGCAATCGGGGGAGCTGTTTTTT.

The rearrangement links TRBV2 to TRBJ2-1; TRBD2 agrees at 13 bases. The germline V gene encodes CDR1 SNHLY and CDR2 FYNNEI. The CDR3 spans 15 residues. V lost 6 bases and J lost 8; bases outside the gene matches: 7. The CDR3 DNA reads TGTGCCAGCAGAGCCACTAGCGGGGGGGTGGATGAGCAGTTCTTC. Amino acids: CASRATSGGVDEQFF.

This rearrangement joins TRBV6-6 to TRBJ2-7; possible D gene TRBD2, 6 bases. Germline CDR1 MNHNY, CDR2 SVGAGI (reference sequence). Trimming took 2 bases from V and 0 from J, leaving 11 bases between them. The CDR3 is 15 amino acids. DNA of the CDR3: TGTGCCAGCAGTTACACCTTCGGGAGCTCCTACGAGCAGTACTTC. Protein product: CASSYTFGSSYEQYF.

This clone was seen once. The chain is built from TRBV5-1 and TRBJ1-3; 7 bases fit TRBD1. CDR3 size: 14 residues. The J segment lost 1 base and the V segment lost 5 bases, leaving 3 bases of the junction unmatched. Germline V gives CDR1 SGHRS, CDR2 YFSETQ. CDR3 nucleotides: TGCGCCAGCAGGCCGACAGGGTCTGGAAACACCATATATTTT. Protein sequence: CASRPTGSGNTIYF.

The J gene is TRBJ1-2, the V gene TRBV7-2; TRBD1 aligns across 7 bases. The germline V gene has CDR1 SGHTA and CDR2 FQGNSA. CDR3 length: 13 residues. V shed 5 bases and J 7 bases; nucleotides not matched to a gene: 7. The CDR3 DNA sequence: TGTGCCAGCAGCCTCGACAGGGCGGGTGGCTACACCTTC. Encoded protein: CASSLDRAGGYTF.

This clone was seen a single time. The chain employs TRBV10-3 and TRBJ2-3; tentative D call: TRBD2 (6 bases). Germline CDR1 ENHRY, CDR2 SYGVKD. The CDR3 spans 14 residues. V gave up 7 bases and J gave up 2 bases, with 13 bases separating them. CDR3 sequence: CAITKDYHTDTQYF. The CDR3 coding sequence is TGTGCCATCACTAAGGACTATCACACAGATACGCAGTATTTT.

The DNA for the CDR3 is TGTGCCAGCAGGGGCACTTCCTACGAGCAGTACTTC. Its translation is CASRGTSYEQYF. The rearrangement joins TRBV2 to TRBJ2-7; D is unresolved. From germline, CDR1 is SNHLY and CDR2 FYNNEI. The V gene lost 6 bases and the J gene lost 1 base, with 7 bases spanning the gap. The CDR3 totals 12 residues.